This T cell receptor (beta chain) was profiled in a study of shared clonotypes between healthy human individuals. Study-wide results and caveats: Among non-shared clonotypes, generation probabilities were lower than among those shared by all four donors.

This clone was detected only a few times. Its matching antigen is unknown. All of the donors resided in Nashville, Tennessee, and each was a Caucasian adult. The run depth of the assay was deep. Libraries were prepared by immunoSEQ multiplex PCR; TCRdb keeps only in-frame clonotypes and omits some of them. The table lists a few million clones, approximately 96% of them singletons, with less than 0.15% in the top ten. Sequencing was done on a sample of naive CD4+ T cells sorted from blood. Noted subset: CD45RA+ positively selected. This clonotype was obtained from a man aged 18 to 35 in good health.

CDR3 coding DNA: TGCGCCAGCAGCCCGGGACTAGCGGCAACCTACGAGCAGTACTTC. Amino acids: CASSPGLAATYEQYF. The V and J genes are TRBV4-1 and TRBJ2-7; 11 positions match TRBD2. Germline values: CDR1 MGHRA, CDR2 YSYEKL. The CDR3 runs 15 residues. The J segment lost 2 bases and the V segment lost 4 bases, leaving 4 bases of the junction unmatched.